The rows below give T cell receptor beta chains drawn from one sample of a study of blood T cell repertoires in COVID-19. Repertoires were generated with immunoSEQ multiplex PCR, while TCRdb's copy carries only in-frame clones and drops some. Of more than 350,000 clones listed, more than 70% are singletons. The sequenced sample was PBMCs or T cells enriched from blood (not recorded which). The receptors here all came from a woman between 18 and 30 years old who had been exposed to COVID-19. Both conserved end residues are part of each CDR3. The order of the fields is CDR3 protein, CDR3 DNA, V gene, clone size, CDR3 length, D gene, J gene. A D gene is named only where the DNA matches it firmly. Not all rows give a size; the values are once, few, many and, for expanded clones, a class.

CDR3 protein: CASSDRESYNEQFF
CDR3 DNA: TGTGCCAGCAGCGACAGGGAATCCTACAATGAGCAGTTCTTC
V gene: TRBV9
clone size: -
CDR3 length: 14
D gene: -
J gene: TRBJ2-1

CDR3 protein: CASSISPYEQYF
CDR3 DNA: TGTGCCAGTAGTATCTCCCCCTACGAGCAGTACTTC
V gene: TRBV19
clone size: -
CDR3 length: 12
D gene: -
J gene: TRBJ2-7

CDR3 protein: CASTTSSRTGYGELFF
CDR3 DNA: TGTGCCAGCACGACCTCCTCTAGGACAGGCTACGGGGAGCTGTTTTTT
V gene: TRBV27
clone size: -
CDR3 length: 16
D gene: TRBD1
J gene: TRBJ2-2

CDR3 protein: CASRRDSYNSPLHF
CDR3 DNA: TGTGCCAGCAGACGGGACAGCTATAATTCACCCCTCCACTTT
V gene: TRBV6-6
clone size: -
CDR3 length: 14
D gene: TRBD1
J gene: TRBJ1-6

CDR3 protein: CASSSGHFYGYTF
CDR3 DNA: TGTGCCAGCAGCTCGGGACACTTCTATGGCTACACCTTC
V gene: TRBV11-2
clone size: -
CDR3 length: 13
D gene: -
J gene: TRBJ1-2

CDR3 protein: CASSVVDSGGYKNEQFF
CDR3 DNA: TGTGCCAGCAGCGTAGTAGATAGCGGGGGGTACAAGAATGAGCAGTTCTTC
V gene: TRBV9
clone size: -
CDR3 length: 17
D gene: TRBD2
J gene: TRBJ2-1

CDR3 protein: CASSHGGPETAQHF
CDR3 DNA: TGTGCCAGCAGCCACGGGGGGCCGGAGACGGCCCAGCATTTT
V gene: TRBV6-5
clone size: -
CDR3 length: 14
D gene: -
J gene: TRBJ1-5

CDR3 protein: CASSLARGPSYEQYF
CDR3 DNA: TGTGCCAGCAGCTTAGCCAGGGGGCCATCCTACGAGCAGTACTTC
V gene: TRBV11-3
clone size: -
CDR3 length: 15
D gene: TRBD1
J gene: TRBJ2-7

CDR3 protein: CASSDPGAGNTIYF
CDR3 DNA: TGTGCCAGCAGTGATCCAGGGGCCGGAAACACCATATATTTT
V gene: TRBV6-1
clone size: -
CDR3 length: 14
D gene: -
J gene: TRBJ1-3

CDR3 protein: CASRPAAGPNSPLHF
CDR3 DNA: TGTGCCAGCAGGCCCGCGGCAGGGCCTAATTCACCCCTCCACTTT
V gene: TRBV28
clone size: -
CDR3 length: 15
D gene: -
J gene: TRBJ1-6

CDR3 protein: CATSRVRQGYQPQHF
CDR3 DNA: TGTGCCACCAGCAGAGTGCGACAGGGCTATCAGCCCCAGCATTTT
V gene: TRBV15
clone size: -
CDR3 length: 15
D gene: TRBD1
J gene: TRBJ1-5

CDR3 protein: CASTYGQAYEQYF
CDR3 DNA: TGTGCCAGCACCTATGGACAAGCCTACGAGCAGTACTTC
V gene: TRBV28
clone size: -
CDR3 length: 13
D gene: -
J gene: TRBJ2-7

CDR3 protein: CASSVGTGYTEAFF
CDR3 DNA: TGTGCCAGTAGTGTAGGGACAGGGTACACTGAAGCTTTCTTT
V gene: TRBV19
clone size: -
CDR3 length: 14
D gene: TRBD1
J gene: TRBJ1-1

CDR3 protein: CASSLGGTGGPSSYNEQFF
CDR3 DNA: TGTGCCAGCAGCTTAGGCGGGACAGGGGGCCCCAGCTCCTACAATGAGCAGTTCTTC
V gene: TRBV7-2
clone size: -
CDR3 length: 19
D gene: TRBD1
J gene: TRBJ2-1

CDR3 protein: CASSPEGQGSDEQYF
CDR3 DNA: TGTGCCAGCAGCCCAGAGGGACAGGGTAGCGACGAGCAGTACTTC
V gene: TRBV7-9
clone size: -
CDR3 length: 15
D gene: TRBD1
J gene: TRBJ2-7

CDR3 protein: CASRRDSTGELFF
CDR3 DNA: TGTGCCAGCCGTCGGGACTCTACCGGGGAGCTGTTTTTT
V gene: TRBV28
clone size: -
CDR3 length: 13
D gene: -
J gene: TRBJ2-2

CDR3 protein: CASSQALSYEQYF
CDR3 DNA: TGTGCCAGCAGCCAGGCATTGTCCTACGAGCAGTACTTC
V gene: TRBV3-1/TRBV3-2
clone size: few
CDR3 length: 13
D gene: -
J gene: TRBJ2-7

CDR3 protein: CASSFSETYEQYF
CDR3 DNA: TGTGCCAGCAGTTTTTCCGAGACCTACGAGCAGTACTTC
V gene: TRBV27
clone size: -
CDR3 length: 13
D gene: -
J gene: TRBJ2-7

CDR3 protein: CASSGNPGTVSYEQYF
CDR3 DNA: TGCGCCAGCAGCGGGAACCCCGGGACAGTCTCCTACGAGCAGTACTTC
V gene: TRBV5-1
clone size: -
CDR3 length: 16
D gene: TRBD1
J gene: TRBJ2-7

CDR3 protein: CASRPGRYEQYF
CDR3 DNA: TGTGCCAGCAGGCCCGGTCGCTACGAGCAGTACTTC
V gene: TRBV6-6
clone size: -
CDR3 length: 12
D gene: -
J gene: TRBJ2-7

CDR3 protein: CASSLPIGGQGARGYTF
CDR3 DNA: TGTGCCAGCAGCTTGCCGATTGGGGGACAGGGGGCGCGTGGCTACACCTTC
V gene: TRBV5-6
clone size: few
CDR3 length: 17
D gene: TRBD1
J gene: TRBJ1-2

CDR3 protein: CASSIRQGASNQPQHF
CDR3 DNA: TGTGCCAGCAGCATACGACAGGGAGCGAGCAATCAGCCCCAGCATTTT
V gene: TRBV5-6
clone size: -
CDR3 length: 16
D gene: TRBD1
J gene: TRBJ1-5

CDR3 protein: CASSHKGQKNTEAFF
CDR3 DNA: TGTGCCAGCAGCCACAAGGGGCAAAAGAACACTGAAGCTTTCTTT
V gene: TRBV14
clone size: -
CDR3 length: 15
D gene: -
J gene: TRBJ1-1

CDR3 protein: CASSLGVGTDYGYTF
CDR3 DNA: TGTGCCAGCAGTTTGGGGGTAGGGACAGACTATGGCTACACCTTC
V gene: TRBV27
clone size: -
CDR3 length: 15
D gene: TRBD1
J gene: TRBJ1-2

CDR3 protein: CASSSDRAYKNIQYF
CDR3 DNA: TGTGCCAGCAGCTCGGACAGGGCCTACAAAAACATTCAGTACTTC
V gene: TRBV7-2
clone size: -
CDR3 length: 15
D gene: TRBD1
J gene: TRBJ2-4

CDR3 protein: CASSRYEQYF
CDR3 DNA: TGTGCCAGCAGCAGATACGAGCAGTACTTC
V gene: TRBV28
clone size: few
CDR3 length: 10
D gene: -
J gene: TRBJ2-7

CDR3 protein: CASSSPRNEKLFF
CDR3 DNA: TGTGCCAGCAGTTCCCCCCGTAATGAAAAACTGTTTTTT
V gene: TRBV6-5
clone size: -
CDR3 length: 13
D gene: -
J gene: TRBJ1-4

CDR3 protein: CASSLSVGTGFFYEQYF
CDR3 DNA: TGTGCCAGCAGTTTATCGGTAGGGACAGGGTTCTTCTACGAGCAGTACTTC
V gene: TRBV27
clone size: -
CDR3 length: 17
D gene: TRBD1
J gene: TRBJ2-7

CDR3 protein: CASQRGVGATNEKLFF
CDR3 DNA: TGTGCCAGCCAACGGGGGGTGGGGGCAACTAATGAAAAACTGTTTTTT
V gene: TRBV6-6
clone size: -
CDR3 length: 16
D gene: -
J gene: TRBJ1-4